This entry features one T cell receptor (beta chain) sequence. Its specificity is not known. This sample was taken from a study of cytomegalovirus exposure and HLA in healthy donors. The overall study: A later analysis reported the 90 to 150 validation repertoires used the same platform as the 500 to 800 first-cohort repertoires.

This table comes from immunoSEQ multiplex PCR, and its TCRdb copy is limited to in-frame clones, with some not included. The repertoire has fewer than 150,000 clones, approximately 82% of them found once; the top ten carry roughly 30%. Whole-study findings and limits: One later analysis, an examination of the 100 to 150 validation repertoires, found that first-cohort TCR clusters tended to co-occur in them.

The CDR3 is made up of 14 amino acids. V was pared by 5 bases and J by 0 bases, with 11 bases between. Germline values: CDR1 SQVTM, CDR2 ANQGSEA. The sequence came from a man aged 30 to 45 in good health and CMV-seropositive. The V gene is TRBV29-1, the J gene TRBJ2-1, with a weak D call TRBD1 (6 bases). The sample taken for sequencing was PBMCs. The DNA of the CDR3 is TGCAGCGTTACCACAGGGCGCTCCTACAATGAGCAGTTCTTC. Protein: CSVTTGRSYNEQFF.